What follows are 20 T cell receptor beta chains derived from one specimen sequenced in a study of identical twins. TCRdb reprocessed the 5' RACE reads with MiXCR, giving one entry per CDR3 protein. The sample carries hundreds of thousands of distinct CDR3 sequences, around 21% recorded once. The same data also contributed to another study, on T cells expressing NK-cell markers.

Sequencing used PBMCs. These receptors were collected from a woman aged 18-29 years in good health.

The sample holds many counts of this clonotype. The CDR3 sequence is CSVGLAGTRGDEQFF. CDR3 DNA sequence: TGCAGCGTTGGACTAGCGGGAACCCGCGGCGATGAGCAGTTCTTC. The rearrangement uses TRBV29-1 and TRBJ2-1; 11 bases align to TRBD2. Germline loops: CDR1 SQVTM, CDR2 ANQGSEA. The ends lost 4 bases at V and 8 bases at J; junction bases unmatched: 10. This CDR3 contains 15 residues.

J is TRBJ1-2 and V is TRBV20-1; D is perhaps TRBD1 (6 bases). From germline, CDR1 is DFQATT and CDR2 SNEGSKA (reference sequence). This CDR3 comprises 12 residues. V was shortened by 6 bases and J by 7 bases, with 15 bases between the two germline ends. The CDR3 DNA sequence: TGCAGTGCGACGACCAACAGGGTTGGCTACACCTTC. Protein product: CSATTNRVGYTF.

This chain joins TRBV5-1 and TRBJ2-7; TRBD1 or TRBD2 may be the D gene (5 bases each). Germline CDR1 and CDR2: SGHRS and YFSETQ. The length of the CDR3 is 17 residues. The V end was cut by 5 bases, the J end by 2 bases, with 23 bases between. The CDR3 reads CASSYISGTEATYEQYF. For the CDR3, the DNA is TGCGCCAGCAGTTATATCTCCGGGACGGAGGCCACCTACGAGCAGTACTTC.

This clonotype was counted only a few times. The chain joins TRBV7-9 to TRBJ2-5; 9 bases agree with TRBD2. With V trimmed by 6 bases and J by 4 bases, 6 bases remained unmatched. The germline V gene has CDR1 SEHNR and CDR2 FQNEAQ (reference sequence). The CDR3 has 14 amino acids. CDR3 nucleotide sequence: TGTGCCAGCAGTCGCGGACTAGCGCGAGAGACCCAGTACTTC. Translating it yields CASSRGLARETQYF.

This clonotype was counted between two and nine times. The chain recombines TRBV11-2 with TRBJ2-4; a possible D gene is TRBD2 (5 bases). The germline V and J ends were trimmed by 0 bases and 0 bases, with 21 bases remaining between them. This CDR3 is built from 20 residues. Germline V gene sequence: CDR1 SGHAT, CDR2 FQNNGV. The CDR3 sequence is CASSLEFRDIDDLAKNIQYF. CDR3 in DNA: TGTGCCAGCAGCTTAGAGTTTCGGGATATTGATGATTTAGCCAAAAACATTCAGTACTTC.

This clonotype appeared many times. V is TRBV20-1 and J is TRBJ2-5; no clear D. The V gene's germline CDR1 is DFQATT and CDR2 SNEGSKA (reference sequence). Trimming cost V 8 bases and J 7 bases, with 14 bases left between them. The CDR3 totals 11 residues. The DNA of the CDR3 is TGCAGTCTCTTGATCCCGGGGACCCAGTACTTC. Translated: CSLLIPGTQYF.

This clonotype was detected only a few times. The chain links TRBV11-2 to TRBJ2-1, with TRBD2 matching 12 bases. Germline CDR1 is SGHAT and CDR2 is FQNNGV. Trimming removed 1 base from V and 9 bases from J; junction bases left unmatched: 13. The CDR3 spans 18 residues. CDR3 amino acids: CASSLGLAGERPLGEQFF. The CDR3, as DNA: TGTGCCAGCAGCTTAGGACTAGCGGGGGAACGCCCCTTGGGTGAGCAGTTCTTC. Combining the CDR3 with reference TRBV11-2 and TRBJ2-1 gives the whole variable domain EAGVAQSPRYKIIEKRQSVAFWCNPISGHATLYWYQQILGQGPKLLIQFQNNGVVDDSQLPKDRFSAERLKGVDSTLKIQPAKLEDSAVYLCASSLGLAGERPLGEQFFGPGTRLTVL.

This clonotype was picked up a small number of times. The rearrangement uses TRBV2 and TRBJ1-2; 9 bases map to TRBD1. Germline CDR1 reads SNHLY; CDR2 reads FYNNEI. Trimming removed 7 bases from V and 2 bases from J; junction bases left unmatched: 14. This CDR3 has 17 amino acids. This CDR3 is CASKPRQGGVPNYGYTF. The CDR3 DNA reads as TGTGCCAGCAAACCAAGACAGGGGGGAGTACCAAACTATGGCTACACCTTC.

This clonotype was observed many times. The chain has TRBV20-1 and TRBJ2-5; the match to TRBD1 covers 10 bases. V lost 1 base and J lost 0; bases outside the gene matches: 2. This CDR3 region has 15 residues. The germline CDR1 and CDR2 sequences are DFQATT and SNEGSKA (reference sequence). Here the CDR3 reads CSARAGQGNQETQYF. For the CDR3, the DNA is TGCAGTGCTAGAGCGGGACAGGGGAACCAAGAGACCCAGTACTTC.

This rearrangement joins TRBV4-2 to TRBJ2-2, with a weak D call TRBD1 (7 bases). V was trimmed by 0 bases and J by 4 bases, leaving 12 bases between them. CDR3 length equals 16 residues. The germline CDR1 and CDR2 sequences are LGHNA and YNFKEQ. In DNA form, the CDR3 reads TGTGCCAGCAGCCAAGAGGCCCAGGGGGGCACCGGGGAGCTGTTTTTT. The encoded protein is CASSQEAQGGTGELFF.

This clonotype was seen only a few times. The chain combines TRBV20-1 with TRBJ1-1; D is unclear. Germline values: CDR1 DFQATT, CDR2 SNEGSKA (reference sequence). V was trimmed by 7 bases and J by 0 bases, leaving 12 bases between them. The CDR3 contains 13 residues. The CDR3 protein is CSVRGVMNTEAFF. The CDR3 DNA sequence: TGCAGTGTCCGAGGAGTGATGAACACTGAAGCTTTCTTT.

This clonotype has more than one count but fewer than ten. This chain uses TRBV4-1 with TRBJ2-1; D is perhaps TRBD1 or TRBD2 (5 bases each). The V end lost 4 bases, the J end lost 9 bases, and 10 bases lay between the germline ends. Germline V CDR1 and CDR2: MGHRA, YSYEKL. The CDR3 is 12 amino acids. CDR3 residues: CASSPLGREQFF. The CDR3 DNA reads TGCGCCAGCAGCCCCTTGGGACGTGAGCAGTTCTTC.

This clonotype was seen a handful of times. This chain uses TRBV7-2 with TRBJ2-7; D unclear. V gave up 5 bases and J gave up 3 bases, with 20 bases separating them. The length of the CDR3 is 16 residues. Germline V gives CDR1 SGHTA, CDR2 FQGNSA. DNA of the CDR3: TGTGCCAGCAGCACCACCCCAGCGCCAACGTTCTACGAGCAGTACTTC. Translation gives CASSTTPAPTFYEQYF.

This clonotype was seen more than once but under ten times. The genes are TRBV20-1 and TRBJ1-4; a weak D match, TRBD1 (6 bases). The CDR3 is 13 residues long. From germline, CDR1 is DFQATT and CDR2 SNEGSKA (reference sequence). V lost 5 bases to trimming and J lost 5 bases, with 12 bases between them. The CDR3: CSARQELNEKLFF. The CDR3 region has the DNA TGCAGTGCTCGACAGGAGTTGAATGAAAAACTGTTTTTT.

The CDR3 region is CASHLSGHSYNEQFF. Here the CDR3 DNA reads TGTGCCAGCCACCTTAGCGGACACTCCTACAATGAGCAGTTCTTC. The chain couples TRBV6-2 or TRBV6-3 to TRBJ2-1; possible D gene TRBD2, 6 bases. V was trimmed by 8 bases and J by 0 bases, leaving 14 bases between them. CDR1 is MNHEY, CDR2 SVGEGT, per germline. The CDR3 has 15 amino acids.

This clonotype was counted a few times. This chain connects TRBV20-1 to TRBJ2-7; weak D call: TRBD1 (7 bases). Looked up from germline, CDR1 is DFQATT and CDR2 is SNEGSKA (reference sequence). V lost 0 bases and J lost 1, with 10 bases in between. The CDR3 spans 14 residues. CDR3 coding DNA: TGCAGTGCTAGAGAGGGGGGACAGTCCTACGAGCAGTACTTC. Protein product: CSAREGGQSYEQYF.

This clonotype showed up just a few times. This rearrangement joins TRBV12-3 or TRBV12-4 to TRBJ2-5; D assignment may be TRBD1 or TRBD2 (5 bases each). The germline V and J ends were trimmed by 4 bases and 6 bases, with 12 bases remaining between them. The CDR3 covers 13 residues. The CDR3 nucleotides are TGTGCCAGCAGTTCGGGACGCAGGAAGACCCAGTACTTC. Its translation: CASSSGRRKTQYF.

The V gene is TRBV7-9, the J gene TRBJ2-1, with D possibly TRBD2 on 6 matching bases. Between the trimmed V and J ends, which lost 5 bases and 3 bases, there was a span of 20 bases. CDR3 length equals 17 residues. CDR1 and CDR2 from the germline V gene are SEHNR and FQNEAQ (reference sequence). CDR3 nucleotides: TGTGCCAGCAGCCCTACCTGGAGGGCGGGGAGCTACAATGAGCAGTTCTTC. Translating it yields CASSPTWRAGSYNEQFF. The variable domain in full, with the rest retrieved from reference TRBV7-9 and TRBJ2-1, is DTGVSQNPRHKITKRGQNVTFRCDPISEHNRLYWYRQTLGQGPEFLTYFQNEAQLEKSRLLSDRFSAERPKGSFSTLEIQRTEQGDSAMYLCASSPTWRAGSYNEQFFGPGTRLTVL.

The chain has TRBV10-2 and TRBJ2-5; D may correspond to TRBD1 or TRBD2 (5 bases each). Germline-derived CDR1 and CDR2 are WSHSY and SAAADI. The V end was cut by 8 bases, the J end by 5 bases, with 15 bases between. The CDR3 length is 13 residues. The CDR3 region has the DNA TGCGCCAGCGGCCGGGACGGACCCGAGACCCAGTACTTC. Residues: CASGRDGPETQYF.

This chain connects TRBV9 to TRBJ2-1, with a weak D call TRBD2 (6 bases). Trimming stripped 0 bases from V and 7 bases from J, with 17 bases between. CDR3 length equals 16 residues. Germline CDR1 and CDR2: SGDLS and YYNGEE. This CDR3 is CASSVAATGVRNEQFF. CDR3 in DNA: TGTGCCAGCAGCGTAGCTGCAACGGGGGTTAGGAATGAGCAGTTCTTC.